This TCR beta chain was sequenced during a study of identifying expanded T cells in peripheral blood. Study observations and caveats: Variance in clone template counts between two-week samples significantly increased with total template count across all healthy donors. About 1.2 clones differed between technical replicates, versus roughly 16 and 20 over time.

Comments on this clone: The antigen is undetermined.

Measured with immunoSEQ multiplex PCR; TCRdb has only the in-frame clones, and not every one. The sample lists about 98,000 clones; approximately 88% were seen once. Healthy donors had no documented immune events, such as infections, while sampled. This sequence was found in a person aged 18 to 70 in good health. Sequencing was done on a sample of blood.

The CDR3 region is CASRPNSGEGIQYF. DNA for the CDR3: TGTGCCAGCAGACCAAACTCGGGGGAGGGCATTCAGTACTTC. The V and J genes are TRBV2 and TRBJ2-4, with TRBD2 matching over 7 bases. The CDR3 spans 14 residues. Germline values: CDR1 SNHLY, CDR2 FYNNEI. J lost 9 bases, V lost 6 bases, and 11 bases had no gene match. Using reference TRBV2 and TRBJ2-4 for the parts outside the CDR3, the full variable domain is EPEVTQTPSHQVTQMGQEVILRCVPISNHLYFYWYRQILGQKVEFLVSFYNNEISEKSEIFDDQFSVERPDGSNFTLKIRSTKLEDSAMYFCASRPNSGEGIQYFGAGTRLSVL.